These T cell receptor beta chains were read from a single sample in a study of T cell responses to AZD1222 COVID-19 vaccine. Generated by immunoSEQ multiplex PCR, the TCRdb table keeps only in-frame clones and is missing some. The table lists approximately 220,000 clones, about 92% of them singletons. The sequencing used peripheral blood, collected on day 0 of MenACWY control vaccination. These receptors all come from an adult in good health. The CDR3 runs from the conserved cysteine through the conserved F or W. A D gene is named only where the DNA matches it firmly.

V gene	D gene	J gene	CDR3 protein	CDR3 DNA
TRBV5-1	-	TRBJ2-7	CASSLGGGPSYEQYF	TGCGCCAGCAGCTTGGGTGGGGGGCCGAGCTACGAGCAGTACTTC
TRBV4-3	-	TRBJ2-7	CASSQGRLRGSYEQYF	TGCGCCAGCAGCCAGGGACGGCTAAGGGGTTCCTACGAGCAGTACTTC
TRBV18	-	TRBJ1-5	CASSRSGGVQPQHF	TGTGCCAGCTCACGGTCCGGGGGTGTCCAGCCCCAGCATTTT
TRBV18	-	TRBJ1-5	CASSPGTLVSGGNQPQHF	TGTGCCAGCTCACCCGGGACACTCGTTTCTGGGGGCAATCAGCCCCAGCATTTT
TRBV7-8	-	TRBJ1-2	CASSPPWGLGGSGYTF	TGTGCCAGCAGCCCACCCTGGGGGCTGGGGGGGAGTGGCTACACCTTC
TRBV5-1	-	TRBJ2-6	CASRTHGAGANVLTF	TGCGCCAGCAGGACCCACGGGGCTGGGGCCAACGTCCTGACTTTC
TRBV7-2	-	TRBJ2-3	CASSLAHTDTQYF	TGTGCCAGCAGCTTAGCCCACACAGATACGCAGTATTTT
TRBV5-1	TRBD2	TRBJ2-5	CASSLGISGGATETQYF	TGCGCCAGCAGCTTGGGTATTAGCGGGGGGGCAACAGAGACCCAGTACTTC
TRBV7-2	-	TRBJ2-1	CASSPGSYNEQFF	TGTGCCAGCAGCCCGGGATCCTACAATGAGCAGTTCTTC
TRBV28	-	TRBJ1-2	CASRSPGGTNYGYTF	TGTGCCAGCAGAAGCCCAGGAGGAACTAACTATGGCTACACCTTC
TRBV2	-	TRBJ1-6	CASSEQAGNSPLHF	TGTGCCAGCAGTGAACAGGCCGGGAATTCACCCCTCCACTTT
TRBV3-1/TRBV3-2	-	TRBJ1-1	CASSRAGGETEAFF	TGTGCCAGCAGCCGGGCAGGAGGGGAGACTGAAGCTTTCTTT
TRBV30	TRBD1	TRBJ1-1	CAWRMGQSMMNTEAFF	TGTGCCTGGAGGATGGGACAGTCTATGATGAACACTGAAGCTTTCTTT
TRBV4-1	TRBD1	TRBJ1-2	CASSQSTGVNYGYTF	TGCGCCAGCAGCCAAAGTACAGGGGTGAACTATGGCTACACCTTC
TRBV7-9	-	TRBJ1-1	CASSLREDTEAFF	TGTGCCAGCAGCTTGCGGGAGGACACTGAAGCTTTCTTT
TRBV6-5	-	TRBJ1-5	CASSRSGQSNQPQHF	TGTGCCAGCAGTCGGTCAGGACAGTCCAATCAGCCCCAGCATTTT